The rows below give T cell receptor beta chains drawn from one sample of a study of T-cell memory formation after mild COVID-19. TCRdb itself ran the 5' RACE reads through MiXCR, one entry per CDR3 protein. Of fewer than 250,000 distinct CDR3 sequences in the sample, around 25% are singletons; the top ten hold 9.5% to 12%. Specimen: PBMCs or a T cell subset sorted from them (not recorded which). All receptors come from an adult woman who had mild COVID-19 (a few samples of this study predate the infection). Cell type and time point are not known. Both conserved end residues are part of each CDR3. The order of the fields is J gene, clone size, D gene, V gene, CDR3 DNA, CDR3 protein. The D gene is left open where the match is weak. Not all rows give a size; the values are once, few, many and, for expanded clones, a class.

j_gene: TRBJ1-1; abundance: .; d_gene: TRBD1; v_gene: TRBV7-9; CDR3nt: TGTGCCAGCAGCGGCTGGACAGGGGGAGCTTTCTTT; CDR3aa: CASSGWTGGAFF
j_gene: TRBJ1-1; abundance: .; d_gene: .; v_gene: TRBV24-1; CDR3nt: TGTGCCACCAGTGACTCGGGACGCAGAGCTTTCTTT; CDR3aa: CATSDSGRRAFF
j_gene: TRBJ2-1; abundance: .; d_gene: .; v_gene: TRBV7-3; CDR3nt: TGTGCCAGCAGCTACGTGGGGAGGAGCTCCTACAATGAGCAGTTCTTC; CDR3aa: CASSYVGRSSYNEQFF
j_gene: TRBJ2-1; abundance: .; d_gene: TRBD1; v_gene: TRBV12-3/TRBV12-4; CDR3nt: TGTGCCAGCAGGCGGACAGGGGCCCAACTTCCCTACAATGAGCAGTTCTTC; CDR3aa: CASRRTGAQLPYNEQFF
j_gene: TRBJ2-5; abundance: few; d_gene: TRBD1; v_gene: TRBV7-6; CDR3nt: TGTGCCAGCAGCTTTCCGGACAGGGAAGAGACCCAGTACTTC; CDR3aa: CASSFPDREETQYF
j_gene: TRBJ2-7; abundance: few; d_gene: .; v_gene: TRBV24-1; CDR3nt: TGTGCCACCAGCGCTCCGAGGCAGGGAGCCTACGAGCAGTACTTC; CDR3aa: CATSAPRQGAYEQYF
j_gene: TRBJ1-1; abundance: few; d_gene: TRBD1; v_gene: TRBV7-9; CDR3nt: TGTGCCAGCAGCATCTGGACAGGGGAGAGGACTGAAGCTTTCTTT; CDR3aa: CASSIWTGERTEAFF
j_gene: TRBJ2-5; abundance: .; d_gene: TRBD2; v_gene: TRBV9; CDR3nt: TGTGCCAGCAGCCCCGGACTAGCGGGACAAGAGACCCAGTACTTC; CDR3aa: CASSPGLAGQETQYF
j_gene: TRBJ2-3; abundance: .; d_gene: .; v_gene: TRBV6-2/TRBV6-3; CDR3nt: TGTGCCAGCAGCCAAGCTAGCGTCACAGATACGCAGTATTTT; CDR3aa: CASSQASVTDTQYF
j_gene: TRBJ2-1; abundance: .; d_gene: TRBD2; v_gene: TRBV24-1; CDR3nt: TGTGCCACCAGTGACCCGGGACTAGCTTACAATGAGCAGTTCTTC; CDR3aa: CATSDPGLAYNEQFF
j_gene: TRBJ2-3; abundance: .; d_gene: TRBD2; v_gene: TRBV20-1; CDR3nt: TGCAGTGCTAGAGATAAGAGAGCGGGGGGATCTCCCAGCACAGATACGCAGTATTTT; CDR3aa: CSARDKRAGGSPSTDTQYF
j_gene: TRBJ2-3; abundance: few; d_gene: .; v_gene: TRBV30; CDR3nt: TGTGCCTGGAGTCGAGCGGGGCAGTATTTT; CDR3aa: CAWSRAGQYF
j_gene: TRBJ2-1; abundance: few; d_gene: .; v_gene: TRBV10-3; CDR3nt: TGTGCCATCAGTGAGTCGGTGGGCGATTCATACAATGAGCAGTTCTTC; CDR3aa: CAISESVGDSYNEQFF
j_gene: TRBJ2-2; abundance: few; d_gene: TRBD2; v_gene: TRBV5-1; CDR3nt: TGCGCCAGCAGCCCAATAGCGGGGGTACGCAGACGCACCGGGGAGCTGTTTTTT; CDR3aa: CASSPIAGVRRRTGELFF
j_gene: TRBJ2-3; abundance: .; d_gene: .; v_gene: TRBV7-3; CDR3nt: TGTGCCAGCAGCTTACTAGGGAACACAGATACGCAGTATTTT; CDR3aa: CASSLLGNTDTQYF
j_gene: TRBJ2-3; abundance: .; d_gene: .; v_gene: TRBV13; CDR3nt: TGTGCCAGCAGCTCCCAGACATATAGCACAGATACGCAGTATTTT; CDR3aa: CASSSQTYSTDTQYF
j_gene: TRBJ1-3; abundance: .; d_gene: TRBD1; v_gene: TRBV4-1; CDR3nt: TGCGCCAGCAGCCAGAACAGGGGGCCTGGAAACACCATATATTTT; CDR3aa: CASSQNRGPGNTIYF
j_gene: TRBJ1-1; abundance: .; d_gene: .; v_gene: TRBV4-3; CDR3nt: TGCGCCAGCAGCCAAGATCGAACGGTCGGAGGCACTGAAGCTTTCTTT; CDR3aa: CASSQDRTVGGTEAFF
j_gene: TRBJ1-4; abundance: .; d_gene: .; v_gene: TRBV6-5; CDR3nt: TGTGCCAGCAGTTCAGGTGTCGGGGGAGACGAAAAACTGTTTTTT; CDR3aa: CASSSGVGGDEKLFF
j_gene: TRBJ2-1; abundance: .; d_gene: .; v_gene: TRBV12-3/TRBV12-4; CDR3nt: TGTGCCAGCAGTTTAACTAGCTCAATGAATGAGCAGTTCTTC; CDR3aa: CASSLTSSMNEQFF
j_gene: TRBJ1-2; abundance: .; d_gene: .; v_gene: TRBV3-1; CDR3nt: TGTGCCAGCAGCCAAGACTCGTCAGTTAACTATGGCTACACCTTC; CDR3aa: CASSQDSSVNYGYTF
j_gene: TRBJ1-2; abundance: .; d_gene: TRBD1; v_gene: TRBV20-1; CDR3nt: TGCAGTGCTGGAGACAGGGTACCTAACTATGGCTACACCTTC; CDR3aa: CSAGDRVPNYGYTF
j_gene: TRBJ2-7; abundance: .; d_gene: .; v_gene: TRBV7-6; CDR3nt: TGTGCCAGCAGCTTAGATGGGGGTGGCGAGCAGTACTTC; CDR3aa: CASSLDGGGEQYF
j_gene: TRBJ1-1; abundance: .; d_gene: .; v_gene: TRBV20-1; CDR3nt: TGCAGTTCCCTGAGATTACAGGGGAACACTGAAGCTTTCTTT; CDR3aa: CSSLRLQGNTEAFF
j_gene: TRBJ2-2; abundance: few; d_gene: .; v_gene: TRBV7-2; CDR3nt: TGTGCCAGCAGCTTTGTTAGCGGGAACACCGGGGAGCTGTTTTTT; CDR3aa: CASSFVSGNTGELFF
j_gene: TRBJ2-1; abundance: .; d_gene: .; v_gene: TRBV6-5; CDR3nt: TGTGCCAGCAGTTACTCCCCGGCCCCCAGAGACAATGAGCAGTTCTTC; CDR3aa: CASSYSPAPRDNEQFF
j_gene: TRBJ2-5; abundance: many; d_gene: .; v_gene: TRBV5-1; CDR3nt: TGCGCCAGCAGCTCCGGACAGACCCAAGAGACCCAGTACTTC; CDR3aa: CASSSGQTQETQYF
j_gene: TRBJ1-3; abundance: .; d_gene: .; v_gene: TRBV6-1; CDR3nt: TGTGCCAGCGGAGTAGATACACGCGGGTTTTACTCTGGAAACACCATATATTTT; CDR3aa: CASGVDTRGFYSGNTIYF
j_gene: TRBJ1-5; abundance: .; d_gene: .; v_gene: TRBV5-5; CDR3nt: TGTGCCAGCAGCTTGGGATCAGACCGCAATCAGCCCCAGCATTTT; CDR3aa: CASSLGSDRNQPQHF
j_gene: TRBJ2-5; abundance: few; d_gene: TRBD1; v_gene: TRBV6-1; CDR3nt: TGTGCCAGCGGAGACAGGGCGGAGACCCAGTACTTC; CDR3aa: CASGDRAETQYF
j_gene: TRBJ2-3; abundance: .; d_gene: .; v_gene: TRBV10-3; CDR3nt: TGTGCCATCAGTGAAGCCGGAGACACAGATACGCAGTATTTT; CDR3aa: CAISEAGDTDTQYF
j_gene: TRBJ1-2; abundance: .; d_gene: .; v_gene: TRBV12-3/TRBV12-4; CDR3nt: TGTGCCAGCACCCGCGAGGACCCCTGGAGGGGCTACACCTTC; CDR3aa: CASTREDPWRGYTF
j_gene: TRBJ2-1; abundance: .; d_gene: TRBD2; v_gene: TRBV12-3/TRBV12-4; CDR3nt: TGTGCCAGCAGTCCCAATAGCGGGGGCTCCTACAATGAGCAGTTCTTC; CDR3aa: CASSPNSGGSYNEQFF
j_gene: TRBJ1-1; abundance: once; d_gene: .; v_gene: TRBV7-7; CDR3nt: TGTGCCAGCAGCCCCTTTCCGGGTGGGGATACTGAAGCTTTCTTT; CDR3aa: CASSPFPGGDTEAFF
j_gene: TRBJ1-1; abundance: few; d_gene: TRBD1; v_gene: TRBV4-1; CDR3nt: TGCGCCAGCAGCCAAGATCGGGCAGGGGGCGCTGAAGCTTTCTTT; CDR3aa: CASSQDRAGGAEAFF
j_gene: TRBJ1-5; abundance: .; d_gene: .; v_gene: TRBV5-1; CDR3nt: TGCGCCAGCAGCTTGGGGCCAGCATGGAGCAATCAGCCCCAGCATTTT; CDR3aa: CASSLGPAWSNQPQHF
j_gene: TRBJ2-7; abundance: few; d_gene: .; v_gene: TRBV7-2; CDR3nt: TGTGCCACCGGGGTCCGGCACGAGCAGTACTTC; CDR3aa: CATGVRHEQYF
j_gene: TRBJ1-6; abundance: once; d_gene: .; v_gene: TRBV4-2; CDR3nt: TGTGCCAGCAGCCAAGGAGGTGGGCAGGGTTCACCCCTCCACTTT; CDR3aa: CASSQGGGQGSPLHF
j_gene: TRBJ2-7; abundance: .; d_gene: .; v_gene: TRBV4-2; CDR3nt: TGTGCCAGCAGCCATGATTGGGGGAGAACCTACGAGCAGTACTTC; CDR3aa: CASSHDWGRTYEQYF
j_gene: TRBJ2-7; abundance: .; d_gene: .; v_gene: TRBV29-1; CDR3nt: TGCAGCGTTGAGATCAGGAACTACGAGCAGTACTTC; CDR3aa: CSVEIRNYEQYF
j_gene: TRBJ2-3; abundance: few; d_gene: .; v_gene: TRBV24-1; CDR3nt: TGTGCCACCAGTGATTTTACAGACGCTAGCACAGATACGCAGTATTTT; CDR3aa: CATSDFTDASTDTQYF